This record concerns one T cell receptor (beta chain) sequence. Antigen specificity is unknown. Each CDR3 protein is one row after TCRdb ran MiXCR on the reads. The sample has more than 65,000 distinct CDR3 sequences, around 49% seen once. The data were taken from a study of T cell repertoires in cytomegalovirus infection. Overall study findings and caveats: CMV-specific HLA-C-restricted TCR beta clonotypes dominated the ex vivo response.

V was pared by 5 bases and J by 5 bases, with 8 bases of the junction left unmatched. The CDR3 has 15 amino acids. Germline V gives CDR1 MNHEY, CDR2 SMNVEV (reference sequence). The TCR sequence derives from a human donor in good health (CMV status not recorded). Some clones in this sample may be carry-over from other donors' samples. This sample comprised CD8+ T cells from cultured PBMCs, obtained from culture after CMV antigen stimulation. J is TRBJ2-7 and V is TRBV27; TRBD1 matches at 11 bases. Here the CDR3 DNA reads TGTGCCAGCAGTCCAAGGGGACAGGGGGGCGACGAGCAGTACTTC. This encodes CASSPRGQGGDEQYF.